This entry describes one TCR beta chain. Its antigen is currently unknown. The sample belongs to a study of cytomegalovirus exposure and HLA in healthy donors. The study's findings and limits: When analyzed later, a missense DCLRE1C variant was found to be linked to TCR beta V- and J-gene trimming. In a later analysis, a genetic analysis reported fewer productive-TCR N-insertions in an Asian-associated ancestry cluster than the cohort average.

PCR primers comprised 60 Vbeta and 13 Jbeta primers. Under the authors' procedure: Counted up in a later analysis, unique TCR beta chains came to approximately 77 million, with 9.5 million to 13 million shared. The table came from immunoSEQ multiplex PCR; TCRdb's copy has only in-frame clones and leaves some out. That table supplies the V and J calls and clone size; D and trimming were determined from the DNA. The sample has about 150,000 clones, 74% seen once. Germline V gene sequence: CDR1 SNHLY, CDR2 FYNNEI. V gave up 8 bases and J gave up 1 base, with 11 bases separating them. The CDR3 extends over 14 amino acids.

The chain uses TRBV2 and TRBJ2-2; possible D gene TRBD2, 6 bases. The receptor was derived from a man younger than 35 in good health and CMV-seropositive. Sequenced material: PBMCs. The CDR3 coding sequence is TGTGCCAGCGGGGGGACGTGGAACACCGGGGAGCTGTTTTTT. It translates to CASGGTWNTGELFF.